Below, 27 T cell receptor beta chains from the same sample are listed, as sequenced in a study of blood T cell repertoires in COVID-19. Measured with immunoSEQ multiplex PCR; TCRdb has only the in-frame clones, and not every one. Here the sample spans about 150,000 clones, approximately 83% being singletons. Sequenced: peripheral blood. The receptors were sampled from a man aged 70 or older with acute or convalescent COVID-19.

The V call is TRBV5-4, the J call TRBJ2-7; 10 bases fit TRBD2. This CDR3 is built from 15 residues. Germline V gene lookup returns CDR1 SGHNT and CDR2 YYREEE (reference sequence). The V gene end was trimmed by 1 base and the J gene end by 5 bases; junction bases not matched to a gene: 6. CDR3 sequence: CASSLSGGASHEQYF. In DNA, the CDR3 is TGTGCCAGCAGCTTGAGCGGGGGGGCCAGTCACGAGCAGTACTTC.

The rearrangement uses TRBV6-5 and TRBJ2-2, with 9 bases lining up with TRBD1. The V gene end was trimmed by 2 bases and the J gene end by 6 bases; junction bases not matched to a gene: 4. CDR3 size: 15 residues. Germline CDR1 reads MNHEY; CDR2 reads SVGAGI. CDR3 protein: CASSYPGQGAGELFF. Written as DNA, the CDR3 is TGTGCCAGCAGTTACCCGGGACAGGGTGCCGGGGAGCTGTTTTTT.

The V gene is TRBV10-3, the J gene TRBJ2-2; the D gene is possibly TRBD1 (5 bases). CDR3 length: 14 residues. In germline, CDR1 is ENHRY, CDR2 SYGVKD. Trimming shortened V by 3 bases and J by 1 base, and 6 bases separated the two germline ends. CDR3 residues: CAISDRVNTGELFF. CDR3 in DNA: TGTGCCATCAGTGACAGGGTGAACACCGGGGAGCTGTTTTTT.

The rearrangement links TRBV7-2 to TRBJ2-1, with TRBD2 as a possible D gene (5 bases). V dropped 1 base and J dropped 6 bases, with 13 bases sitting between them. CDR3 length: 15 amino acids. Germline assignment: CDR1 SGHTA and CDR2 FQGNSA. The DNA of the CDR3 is TGTGCCAGCAGCTTAGATCCCGTTACTAGCAATGAGCAGTTCTTC. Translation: CASSLDPVTSNEQFF.

The CDR3 sequence is CASSLGALGEKLFF. The CDR3 nucleotides are TGTGCCAGCAGTTTGGGCGCCTTAGGTGAAAAACTGTTTTTT. This chain uses TRBV28 with TRBJ1-4, with D uncertain. The CDR3 has 14 amino acids. Germline values: CDR1 MDHEN, CDR2 SYDVKM. With 3 bases removed from V and 7 bases from J, the gap between germline ends came to 12 bases. Supplemented by reference TRBV28 and TRBJ1-4, the full variable domain reads DVKVTQSSRYLVKRTGEKVFLECVQDMDHENMFWYRQDPGLGLRLIYFSYDVKMKEKGDIPEGYSVSREKKERFSLILESASTNQTSMYLCASSLGALGEKLFFGSGTQLSVL.

CDR3 in amino acids: CASSLGAGQNEQYF. The DNA of the CDR3 is TGTGCCAGCAGTTTAGGTGCCGGACAGAACGAGCAGTACTTC. The chain carries TRBV28 and TRBJ2-7, with D tentatively TRBD1 (6 bases). V lost 2 bases, J lost 5 bases, and 13 bases lay in between. CDR3 size: 14 residues. Germline V gives CDR1 MDHEN, CDR2 SYDVKM.

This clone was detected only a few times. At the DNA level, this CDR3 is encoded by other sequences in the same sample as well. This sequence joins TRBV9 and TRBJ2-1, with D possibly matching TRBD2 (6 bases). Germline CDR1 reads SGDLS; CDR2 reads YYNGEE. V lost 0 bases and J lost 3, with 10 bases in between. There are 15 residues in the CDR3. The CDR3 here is CASSVDGGFYNEQFF. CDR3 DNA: TGTGCCAGCAGCGTAGACGGAGGGTTCTACAATGAGCAGTTCTTC.

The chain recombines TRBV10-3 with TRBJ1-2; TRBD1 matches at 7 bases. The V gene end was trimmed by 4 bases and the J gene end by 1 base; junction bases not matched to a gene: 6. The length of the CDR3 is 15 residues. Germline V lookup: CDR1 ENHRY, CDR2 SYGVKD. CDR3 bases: TGTGCCATCAGTGGTGACAGGGATCTTAACTATGGCTACACCTTC. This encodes CAISGDRDLNYGYTF.

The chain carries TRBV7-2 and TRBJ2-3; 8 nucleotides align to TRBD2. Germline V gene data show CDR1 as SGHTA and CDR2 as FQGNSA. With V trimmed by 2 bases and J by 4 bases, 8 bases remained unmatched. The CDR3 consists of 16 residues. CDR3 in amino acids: CASSLFLSGISDTQYF. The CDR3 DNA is TGTGCCAGCAGCTTATTTCTTAGCGGGATCTCAGATACGCAGTATTTT.

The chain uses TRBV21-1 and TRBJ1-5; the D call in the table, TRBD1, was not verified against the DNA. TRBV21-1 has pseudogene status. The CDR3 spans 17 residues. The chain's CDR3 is CASSKGGQGSGNQPQHF. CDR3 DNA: TGTGCCAGCAGCAAAGGTGGGCAGGGGAGCGGCAATCAGCCCCAGCATTTT.

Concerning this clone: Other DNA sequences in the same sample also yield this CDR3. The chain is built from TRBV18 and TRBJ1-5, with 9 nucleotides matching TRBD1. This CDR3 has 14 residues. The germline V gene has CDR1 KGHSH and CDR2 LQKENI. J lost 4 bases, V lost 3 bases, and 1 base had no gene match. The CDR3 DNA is TGTGCCAGCTCACCGACAGGGGGTAATCAGCCCCAGCATTTT. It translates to CASSPTGGNQPQHF.

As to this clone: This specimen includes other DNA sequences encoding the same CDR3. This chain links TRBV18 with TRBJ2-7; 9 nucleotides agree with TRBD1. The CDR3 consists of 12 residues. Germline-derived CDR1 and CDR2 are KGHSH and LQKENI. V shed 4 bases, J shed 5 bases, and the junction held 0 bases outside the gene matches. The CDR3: CASSRDRDEQYF. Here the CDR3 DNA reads TGTGCCAGCTCACGGGACAGGGACGAGCAGTACTTC.

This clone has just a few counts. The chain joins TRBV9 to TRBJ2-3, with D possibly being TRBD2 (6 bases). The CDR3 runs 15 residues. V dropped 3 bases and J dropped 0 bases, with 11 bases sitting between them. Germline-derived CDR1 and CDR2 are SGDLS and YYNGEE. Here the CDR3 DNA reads TGTGCCAGCAGCGGGGACTCCGTTAGCACAGATACGCAGTATTTT. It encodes CASSGDSVSTDTQYF.

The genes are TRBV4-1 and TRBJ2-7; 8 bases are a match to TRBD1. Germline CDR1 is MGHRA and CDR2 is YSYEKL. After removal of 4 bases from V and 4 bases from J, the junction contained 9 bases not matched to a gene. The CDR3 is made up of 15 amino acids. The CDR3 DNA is TGCGCCAGCAGCCCCCAGGACAGGGACTTTTACGAGCAGTACTTC. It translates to CASSPQDRDFYEQYF.

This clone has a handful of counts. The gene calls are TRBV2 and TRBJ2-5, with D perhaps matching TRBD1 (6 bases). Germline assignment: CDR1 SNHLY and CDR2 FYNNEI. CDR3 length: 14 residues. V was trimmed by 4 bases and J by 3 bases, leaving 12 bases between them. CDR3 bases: TGTGCCAGCAGTGTACAGGGCTTAGAAGAGACCCAGTACTTC. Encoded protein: CASSVQGLEETQYF.

The CDR3: CASSLLRTGGYHGYTF. In DNA, the CDR3 is TGTGCCAGCAGTTTACTGAGGACAGGGGGCTACCATGGCTACACCTTC. This chain joins TRBV28 and TRBJ1-2, with 11 bases aligning to TRBD1. The CDR3 has 16 residues. Germline CDR1 MDHEN, CDR2 SYDVKM. Trimming took 2 bases from V and 6 from J; bases not matched to a gene: 8.

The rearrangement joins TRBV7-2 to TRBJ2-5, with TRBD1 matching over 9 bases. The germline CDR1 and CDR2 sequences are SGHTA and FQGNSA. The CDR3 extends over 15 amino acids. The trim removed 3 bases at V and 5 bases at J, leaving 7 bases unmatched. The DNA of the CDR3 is TGTGCCAGCAGCTTTGGGACAGGGATGAGGGAGACCCAGTACTTC. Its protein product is CASSFGTGMRETQYF.

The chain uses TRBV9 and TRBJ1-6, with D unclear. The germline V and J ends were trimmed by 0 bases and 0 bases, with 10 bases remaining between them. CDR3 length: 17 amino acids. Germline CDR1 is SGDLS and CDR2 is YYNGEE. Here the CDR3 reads CASSVAGGSSYNSPLHF. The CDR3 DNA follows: TGTGCCAGCAGCGTAGCCGGCGGGAGCTCCTATAATTCACCCCTCCACTTT.

DNA for the CDR3: TGTGCCAGCAGTTTTAGACTAGCGGGGGGCCGAAGCTCCTACAATGAGCAGTTCTTC. It encodes CASSFRLAGGRSSYNEQFF. The chain carries TRBV7-2 and TRBJ2-1; TRBD2 matches 13 bases. The CDR3 consists of 19 residues. Per germline, CDR1 SGHTA and CDR2 FQGNSA. V lost 6 bases and J lost 0; bases outside the gene matches: 11.

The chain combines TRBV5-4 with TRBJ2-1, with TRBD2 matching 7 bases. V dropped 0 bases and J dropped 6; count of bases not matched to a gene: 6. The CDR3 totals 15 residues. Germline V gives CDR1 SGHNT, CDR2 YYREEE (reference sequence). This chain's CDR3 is CASSLGASGTNEQFF. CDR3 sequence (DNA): TGTGCCAGCAGCTTGGGGGCTAGCGGAACCAATGAGCAGTTCTTC.

The CDR3 sequence is CAWSVRGSSGNTIYF. CDR3 in DNA: TGTGCCTGGAGTGTACGGGGGAGCTCTGGAAACACCATATATTTT. J is TRBJ1-3 and V is TRBV30; maybe TRBD1 (5 bases). The germline gives CDR1 GTSNPN, CDR2 SVGIG (reference sequence). The CDR3 is 15 residues long. V was pared by 0 bases and J by 0 bases, with 9 bases between.

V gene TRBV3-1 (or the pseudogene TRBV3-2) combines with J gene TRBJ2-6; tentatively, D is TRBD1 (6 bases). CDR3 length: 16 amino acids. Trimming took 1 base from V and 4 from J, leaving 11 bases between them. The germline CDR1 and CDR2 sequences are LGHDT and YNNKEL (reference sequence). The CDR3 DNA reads TGTGCCAGCAGCCAAGTCGCAGGGGAAGGGGCCAACGTCCTGACTTTC. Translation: CASSQVAGEGANVLTF.

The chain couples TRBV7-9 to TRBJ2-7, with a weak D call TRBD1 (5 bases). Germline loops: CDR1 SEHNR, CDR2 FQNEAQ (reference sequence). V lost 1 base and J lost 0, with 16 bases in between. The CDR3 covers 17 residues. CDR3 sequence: CASSLGADSLVSYEQYF. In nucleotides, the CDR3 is TGTGCCAGCAGCTTAGGGGCCGACAGCCTAGTCTCCTACGAGCAGTACTTC.

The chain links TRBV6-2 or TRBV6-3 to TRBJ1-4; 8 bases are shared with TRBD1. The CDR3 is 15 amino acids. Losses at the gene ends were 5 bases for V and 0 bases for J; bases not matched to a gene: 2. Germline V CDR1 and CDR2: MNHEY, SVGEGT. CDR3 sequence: CASSGQGATNEKLFF. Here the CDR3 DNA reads TGTGCCAGCAGTGGACAGGGTGCAACTAATGAAAAACTGTTTTTT.

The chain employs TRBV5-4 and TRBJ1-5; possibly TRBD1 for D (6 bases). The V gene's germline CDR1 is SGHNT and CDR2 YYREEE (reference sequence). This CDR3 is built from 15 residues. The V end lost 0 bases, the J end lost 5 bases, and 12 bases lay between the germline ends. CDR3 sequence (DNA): TGTGCCAGCAGCTTGGGGGGGGGCGGGGATCAGCCCCAGCATTTT. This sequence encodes CASSLGGGGDQPQHF.

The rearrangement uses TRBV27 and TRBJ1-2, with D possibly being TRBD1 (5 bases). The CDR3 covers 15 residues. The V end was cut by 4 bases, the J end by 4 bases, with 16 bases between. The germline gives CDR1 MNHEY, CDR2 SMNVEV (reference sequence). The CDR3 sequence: CASSYGAPGGYGYTF. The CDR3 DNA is TGTGCCAGCAGTTATGGGGCTCCGGGGGGCTATGGCTACACCTTC.

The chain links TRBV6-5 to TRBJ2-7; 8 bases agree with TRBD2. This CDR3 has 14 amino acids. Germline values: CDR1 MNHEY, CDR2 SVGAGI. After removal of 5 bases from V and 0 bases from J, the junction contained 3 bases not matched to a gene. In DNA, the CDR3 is TGTGCCAGCAGTACAAGCGGGGGCTCCTACGAGCAGTACTTC. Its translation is CASSTSGGSYEQYF.